This T cell receptor (beta chain) was identified during a study of blood T cell repertoires in COVID-19. Looking at the study overall: Sites across the United States, Italy and Spain contributed samples from acute and convalescent COVID-19. PBMCs, B-cell-depleted T cells, or T cells were the source of the cDNA or gDNA that made up the material.

CDR1 is SGHNT and CDR2 is YYREEE in the germline V gene (reference sequence). V shed 5 bases and J 6 bases; nucleotides not matched to a gene: 15. The CDR3 totals 17 residues. This clone was picked up one time. Some clones are missing from TCRdb's copy, which holds only in-frame ones; the method was immunoSEQ multiplex PCR. The sample lists roughly 100,000 clones; approximately 88% were seen once. The chain joins TRBV5-4 to TRBJ2-5; 11 bases are shared with TRBD2. This clonotype originated in an elderly man with acute or convalescent COVID-19. Sequenced material: peripheral blood. The CDR3 DNA follows: TGTGCCAGCAGTCCCAACAGTGTTACTAGCGGGGGAAAGACCCAGTACTTC. Residues: CASSPNSVTSGGKTQYF.